The rows below give T cell receptor beta chains drawn from one sample of a study of shared clonotypes between healthy human individuals. TCRdb's copy holds only in-frame clones and misses some; the assay was immunoSEQ multiplex PCR. The data hold about 600,000 clones, with almost 97% observed a single time. Material for sequencing was naive CD4+ T cells sorted from blood. These receptors all stem from a woman aged 30 to 39 in good health. The CDR3 runs from the conserved cysteine through the conserved F or W. D genes are given only for firm matches. Where a row states a size, it is once, few, many or the class of an expanded clone; other rows omit it.

CDR3nt,CDR3aa,d_gene,v_gene,j_gene,abundance
TGCGCCAGCAGCTCTAGCGGGAGGATAGGCGGGGAGCTGTTTTTT,CASSSSGRIGGELFF,TRBD2,TRBV5-1,TRBJ2-2,.
TGTGCCAGCAGTTACTCCCTGGGAGCTGGGGCCAACGTCCTGACTTTC,CASSYSLGAGANVLTF,.,TRBV6-5,TRBJ2-6,.
TGTGCCAGCAGCTTGCAACTGGACCAAGAGACCCAGTACTTC,CASSLQLDQETQYF,.,TRBV5-4,TRBJ2-5,.
TGTGCCAGCAGCCTTACAGGGGGAACCTACGAGCAGTACTTC,CASSLTGGTYEQYF,TRBD1,TRBV7-2,TRBJ2-7,.
TGTGCCAGCAGTGGGACGGAAGCCAAAAACATTCAGTACTTC,CASSGTEAKNIQYF,.,TRBV2,TRBJ2-4,.
TGTGCCATCCGCCGCAGGACCTACAATGAGCAGTTCTTC,CAIRRRTYNEQFF,.,TRBV7-2,TRBJ2-1,.
TGTGCCAGCAGCTTAGATGTCCCCTCCCACGAGCAGTACTTC,CASSLDVPSHEQYF,.,TRBV7-9,TRBJ2-7,.
TGTGCCAGCAGCCAGCTGAACGTGGGCCAGCCCCAGCATTTT,CASSQLNVGQPQHF,.,TRBV2,TRBJ1-5,.
TGTGCCAGCAGTGTGGAGGGGACGGGGCAGCCCCAGCATTTT,CASSVEGTGQPQHF,.,TRBV25-1,TRBJ1-5,.
TGTGCCAGCAGCTTCCCTAGCTCCTACGAGCAGTACTTC,CASSFPSSYEQYF,.,TRBV7-8,TRBJ2-7,.
TGTGCCAGCAGCTTCGTGCAGGAGCAGTTCTTC,CASSFVQEQFF,.,TRBV7-2,TRBJ2-1,.
TGTGCCAGCAGCTCCCCGTTGAGGAACACTGAAGCTTTCTTT,CASSSPLRNTEAFF,.,TRBV27,TRBJ1-1,.
TGTGCCAGCAGGTTAAACTTAGCCGTGGACACTGAAGCTTTCTTT,CASRLNLAVDTEAFF,.,TRBV6-5,TRBJ1-1,.
TGTGCCAGAAGGGGCACTGAAGCTTTCTTT,CARRGTEAFF,.,TRBV2,TRBJ1-1,.
TGTGCCAGCGAAACTCGAGCGGGAGAAGAGACCCAGTACTTC,CASETRAGEETQYF,TRBD2,TRBV28,TRBJ2-5,.
TGTGCCAGCAGTGAACTTCCCGGCTCTGGAAACACCATATATTTT,CASSELPGSGNTIYF,.,TRBV28,TRBJ1-3,.
TGTGCCAGCAGTTTTCGCTACGAGCAGTACTTC,CASSFRYEQYF,.,TRBV28,TRBJ2-7,.
TGTGCCAGTACCTCCCGAGGAAGGGGGAACACCGGGGAGCTGTTTTTT,CASTSRGRGNTGELFF,.,TRBV19,TRBJ2-2,.
TGTGCCAGCAGCCAGATAGGGGCCTCGGGGGCTCTCTACGAGCAGTACTTC,CASSQIGASGALYEQYF,.,TRBV4-2,TRBJ2-7,.
TGTGCCAGTAGTCTCCTAGCGGGAGGGCCGGAATTGGAGACCCAGTACTTC,CASSLLAGGPELETQYF,TRBD2,TRBV19,TRBJ2-5,.
TGTGCCAGCGGTAAATTCCCGAGGGACGATGAAGCTTTCTTT,CASGKFPRDDEAFF,.,TRBV28,TRBJ1-1,.
TGTGCCAGCAGGGTAGGGTCGGGGCGATCGTTCGAGCAGTACTTC,CASRVGSGRSFEQYF,.,TRBV11-2,TRBJ2-7,.
TGTGCCAGCAGTTATGAGTGGCGGGAGGTTAACACCGGGGAGCTGTTTTTT,CASSYEWREVNTGELFF,TRBD2,TRBV5-4,TRBJ2-2,.
TGTGCCAGTAGTAAAGAATGGGGGCGGCCCCAGCCCCAGCATTTT,CASSKEWGRPQPQHF,.,TRBV19,TRBJ1-5,once
TGTGCCAGTAGTTTGGGGCCGAGCTCCTACAATGAGCAGTTCTTC,CASSLGPSSYNEQFF,.,TRBV19,TRBJ2-1,once
TGTGCCAGCAGCCTGCGTTCTAGCGGGAGCGGCACCGGGGAGCTGTTTTTT,CASSLRSSGSGTGELFF,TRBD2,TRBV7-3,TRBJ2-2,.
TGCGCCAGCAGCTTACAGGGGGCTATCTCCTACAATGAGCAGTTCTTC,CASSLQGAISYNEQFF,TRBD1,TRBV5-1,TRBJ2-1,.
TGCAGCGTCTCCTCCGGGACAGGGGCGTCTGGGGCCAACGTCCTGACTTTC,CSVSSGTGASGANVLTF,TRBD1,TRBV29-1,TRBJ2-6,.
TGTGCCAGCAGCTTAGGTAGCGGGTACGAGCAGTACTTC,CASSLGSGYEQYF,TRBD2,TRBV7-9,TRBJ2-7,.
TGTGCCAGCAGCCCGACTAGCCCAGGCACAGATACGCAGTATTTT,CASSPTSPGTDTQYF,TRBD2,TRBV7-3,TRBJ2-3,.
TGTGCCAGCAGTCTTAGGGCATACGAGCAGTACTTC,CASSLRAYEQYF,.,TRBV28,TRBJ2-7,.
TGTGCCAGCACCCCGGTGGGCAGGGGGCTCGGCTACACCTTC,CASTPVGRGLGYTF,TRBD1,TRBV7-9,TRBJ1-2,.
TGTGCCAGCAGCCGCCTAGACTACGAGCAGTACTTC,CASSRLDYEQYF,.,TRBV7-9,TRBJ2-7,once
TGTGCCAGCTCACCGGAGGATAGCAATCAGCCCCAGCATTTT,CASSPEDSNQPQHF,.,TRBV18,TRBJ1-5,.
TGTGCTAGTGGTCCGGGACTTCGCACAGATACGCAGTATTTT,CASGPGLRTDTQYF,.,TRBV12-5,TRBJ2-3,once
TGTGCCAGCATCCCAGGGTACCTTAACACTGAAGCTTTCTTT,CASIPGYLNTEAFF,.,TRBV2,TRBJ1-1,.
TGTGCCAGTAGTACGACTAGCGGGAAATACAATGAGCAGTTCTTC,CASSTTSGKYNEQFF,TRBD2,TRBV19,TRBJ2-1,.
TGTGCCAGCAGCTTCTTCGTACTAGCGGGTTTCACCGGGGAGCTGTTTTTT,CASSFFVLAGFTGELFF,TRBD2,TRBV11-2,TRBJ2-2,.
TGCGCCAGCAGTGAGGGCCACGGAGTAGATACGCAGTATTTT,CASSEGHGVDTQYF,.,TRBV10-1,TRBJ2-3,.
TGTGCCAGCAGCTTAGCGGGAGGGCATACCGGGGAGCTGTTTTTT,CASSLAGGHTGELFF,TRBD2,TRBV11-2,TRBJ2-2,.
TGCAGCGGGAATAGCGACACAGATACGCAGTATTTT,CSGNSDTDTQYF,.,TRBV29-1,TRBJ2-3,.
TGTGCCAGCAGCTTAGAGCTTACCACAGGGAGGACGGGTGGCTACACCTTC,CASSLELTTGRTGGYTF,.,TRBV7-2,TRBJ1-2,.
TGTGCCAGCAGCTTGGGGGTTGCAGTCTACGAGCAGTACTTC,CASSLGVAVYEQYF,.,TRBV5-6,TRBJ2-7,.
TGTGCCAGCAGTGACGATCCGGGACGCGGCTATGGCTACACCTTC,CASSDDPGRGYGYTF,.,TRBV6-4,TRBJ1-2,once
TGTGCCAGCAGCTCAGGTTCCGGGGGGCGGGGCAATGAGCAGTTCTTC,CASSSGSGGRGNEQFF,.,TRBV7-9,TRBJ2-1,.
TGTGCCAGCAGCACGACAGGGGTAGGAAACACCATATATTTT,CASSTTGVGNTIYF,TRBD1,TRBV9,TRBJ1-3,once
TGTGCCAGCCGGACAGTTGATCAGCCCCAGCATTTT,CASRTVDQPQHF,.,TRBV21-1,TRBJ1-5,.
TGTGCCAGCAGCCCGGGGACTAGCGGCACAGATACGCAGTATTTT,CASSPGTSGTDTQYF,TRBD2,TRBV5-4,TRBJ2-3,.
TGTGCCAGCAGTCATGATCCGAACACCGGGGAGCTGTTTTTT,CASSHDPNTGELFF,.,TRBV25-1,TRBJ2-2,.
TGTGCCAGCAGTTTTCAGGGCACAGATACGCAGTATTTT,CASSFQGTDTQYF,.,TRBV28,TRBJ2-3,once
TGCGCCAGCAGCCAAGACGAGGCAGGAGGGGGTTGGTATGGCTACACCTTC,CASSQDEAGGGWYGYTF,.,TRBV4-1,TRBJ1-2,.
TGTGCCAGTGGTGAGGGACAGATCTATGGCTACACCTTC,CASGEGQIYGYTF,TRBD1,TRBV28,TRBJ1-2,.